The present TCR beta chain was sequenced within a study of T cells in localized non-small cell lung cancer. Remarks on this clone: Its antigen remains unknown.

Findings and limits, study-wide: Among blood samples, higher T cell density accompanied longer overall survival. Appearance in adjacent lung was seen for a median approximately 59 of the top 100 tumor clones. Uninvolved adjacent lung showed higher T cell clonality than tumor. Because sequencing included only one region (of the tumor), heterogeneity remains possible.

V dropped 4 bases and J dropped 4; count of bases not matched to a gene: 3. Germline V CDR1 and CDR2: SGHDN, FVKESK. The CDR3 spans 15 residues. The assay was immunoSEQ multiplex PCR, and TCRdb's table has in-frame clones only and misses some. The table records 40,000 to 60,000 clones, 81% of them present only once. The specimen was peripheral blood mononuclear cells, collected before any cancer treatment. This sequence was found in a man between 40 and 69 years old with stage III lung adenocarcinoma. The gene calls are TRBV14 and TRBJ2-2, with 10 positions matching TRBD1. CDR3 sequence: CASSRGQGSTGELFF. The CDR3 DNA reads as TGTGCCAGCAGCCGGGGACAGGGGAGCACCGGGGAGCTGTTTTTT.